The next 10 T cell receptor beta chains were all read from a single sample in a study of shared T cell receptors in the human thymus. Some clones are missing from TCRdb's copy, which holds only in-frame ones; the method was immunoSEQ multiplex PCR. The sample carries some 640,000 clones, approximately 87% recorded once. The same data also contributed to another study, on human thymus T cells.

Sequences were obtained from thymocytes. Receptors originate from a boy under two years old with a congenital heart defect.

This clone was found a few times. The CDR3 coding sequence is TGCAGTGCTGCGGAGGTTGAGCAGTTCTTC. It codes for CSAAEVEQFF. The rearrangement joins TRBV20-1 to TRBJ2-1; a possible D gene is TRBD2 (5 bases). Per the germline V gene, CDR1 is DFQATT and CDR2 is SNEGSKA (reference sequence). The CDR3 contains 10 residues. Trimming removed 5 bases at V and 9 bases at J, with 8 bases between.

The genes are TRBV27 and TRBJ2-4; D possibly corresponds to TRBD1 (6 bases). V shed 5 bases and J shed 8 bases, with 16 bases lying between them. The CDR3 consists of 14 residues. Germline CDR1 is MNHEY and CDR2 is SMNVEV (reference sequence). The CDR3 loop is CASSLKQGHDIQYF. The CDR3 coding sequence is TGTGCCAGCAGTCTAAAACAGGGACATGACATTCAGTACTTC.

J is TRBJ1-1 and V is TRBV21-1; the table's D call, TRBD1, has no DNA check behind it. TRBV21-1 is shown as a pseudogene. The CDR3 has 13 residues. CDR3 sequence reads: CASSRQGAPEAFF. DNA of the CDR3: TGTGCCAGCAGCAGACAGGGGGCCCCTGAAGCTTTCTTT.

The table lists this clone with a few counts. This chain uses TRBV6-4 with TRBJ1-6; 9 bases map to TRBD1. V was clipped by 3 bases and J by 6 bases; unmatched bases: 3. The CDR3 totals 15 residues. Germline values: CDR1 MRHNA, CDR2 SNTAGT. The CDR3 is CASSDGTGFNSPLHF. The DNA for the CDR3 is TGTGCCAGCAGTGATGGGACAGGGTTTAATTCACCCCTCCACTTT.

The V and J genes are TRBV30 and TRBJ1-5, with TRBD1 matching 8 bases. Losses at the gene ends were 2 bases for V and 7 bases for J; bases not matched to a gene: 7. This CDR3 region has 14 residues. Germline assignment: CDR1 GTSNPN and CDR2 SVGIG (reference sequence). The DNA for the CDR3 is TGTGCCTGGAGTTCCGGGACAGGAAGGCAGCCCCAGCATTTT. Its protein is CAWSSGTGRQPQHF.

The chain employs TRBV4-1 and TRBJ2-3; 9 bases are a match to TRBD2. J lost 2 bases, V lost 2 bases, and 11 bases had no gene match. The CDR3 spans 18 residues. Germline V lookup: CDR1 MGHRA, CDR2 YSYEKL. The CDR3 bases are TGCGCCAGCAGCCAACAGGCTGGGGGACTAGCCTTCACAGATACGCAGTATTTT. Its translation is CASSQQAGGLAFTDTQYF.

The chain uses TRBV11-2 and TRBJ2-7, with D hard to call. Trimming stripped 3 bases from V and 3 bases from J, with 12 bases between. Germline CDR1 is SGHAT and CDR2 is FQNNGV. The CDR3 is made up of 14 amino acids. The CDR3 is CASSLRGEGYEQYF. CDR3 nucleotide sequence: TGTGCCAGCAGCTTGAGAGGAGAAGGCTACGAGCAGTACTTC. The full variable domain, rest sourced from reference TRBV11-2 and TRBJ2-7, is EAGVAQSPRYKIIEKRQSVAFWCNPISGHATLYWYQQILGQGPKLLIQFQNNGVVDDSQLPKDRFSAERLKGVDSTLKIQPAKLEDSAVYLCASSLRGEGYEQYFGPGTRLTVT.

This rearrangement joins TRBV28 to TRBJ2-3, with 7 nucleotides matching TRBD1. V dropped 5 bases and J dropped 9; count of bases not matched to a gene: 8. Germline V gene data show CDR1 as MDHEN and CDR2 as SYDVKM. The CDR3 is 13 amino acids. The chain's CDR3 is CASSHQGQYTQYF. CDR3 nucleotides: TGTGCCAGCAGTCACCAGGGACAGTACACGCAGTATTTT.

Concerning this clone: It is likely a read error, because the conserved phenylalanine at the end of the CDR3 is missing. The DNA is omitted, as the CDR3 cannot be located on it reliably, and the CDR3 follows TCRdb's listing. The V and J genes are TRBV20-1 and TRBJ2-3; the table's D call, TRBD2, has no DNA check behind it. The germline V gene has CDR1 DFQATT and CDR2 SNEGSKA (reference sequence). The CDR3 has 9 residues if both end residues are counted. The CDR3 protein is CSPKRGRAN.

V gene TRBV9 combines with J gene TRBJ2-1, with a tentative D call TRBD2 (6 bases). V shed 0 bases and J shed 3 bases, with 25 bases lying between them. The CDR3 has 20 amino acids. Germline V gives CDR1 SGDLS, CDR2 YYNGEE. The CDR3 spells CASSVAPSDGPRYLYNEQFF. CDR3 DNA sequence: TGTGCCAGCAGCGTAGCCCCTAGCGACGGCCCACGGTATCTCTACAATGAGCAGTTCTTC.